This T cell receptor beta chain was profiled in a study of cytomegalovirus exposure and HLA in healthy donors. Study-level results: Immune exposure was documented only through CMV serostatus. It was reported in a later analysis that an Asian-associated ancestry cluster showed fewer N-insertions than the approximately 670-donor mean.

This clone was seen a handful of times. As yet, its antigen is unknown. The CDR3 totals 13 residues. From germline, CDR1 is MDHEN and CDR2 SYDVKM. Trimming left V 3 bases short and J 4 bases short, with 10 bases between. PCR primers comprised 60 Vbeta and 13 Jbeta primers. Libraries were prepared by immunoSEQ multiplex PCR; TCRdb keeps only in-frame clonotypes and omits some of them. The sample consists of around 120,000 clones, 75% to 85% of them appearing once. The chain recombines TRBV28 with TRBJ2-7; D remains unclear. The TCR comes from a young man in good health and CMV-seropositive. Sequenced material: PBMCs. CDR3 nucleotide sequence: TGTGCCAGCAGTTTCTGGGCGAGATACGAGCAGTACTTC. Residues: CASSFWARYEQYF.